This TCR beta chain was captured in a study of shared clonotypes between healthy human individuals. Replicate PCRs for sorted subsets used approximately 190 ng DNA; this equaled 25,000 to 35,000 T cell genomes. The data were produced by immunoSEQ multiplex PCR, yet TCRdb's version contains in-frame clones alone and is incomplete. The sample contains approximately 2,200,000 clones, about 93% of which appear only once. This clone was seen a single time. Its antigen is currently unknown. Distinct nucleotide sequences in the sample also encode this CDR3. Study-wide results and caveats: Sampling included only blood; tissue repertoires likely differ.

Positive CCR7 selection of CD45RO-negative cells yielded the naive CD8 cells, and terminally differentiated effector memory CD45RA+ cells were excluded. This TCR came from a young man in good health. Some clones in this sample may be carry-over from other donors' samples. Sequencing was carried out using naive CD8+ T cells from PBMCs.

CDR3 residues: CATSRDRGRNQPQHF. The CDR3 bases are TGTGCCACCAGCAGAGACAGGGGAAGGAATCAGCCCCAGCATTTT. The chain recombines TRBV15 with TRBJ1-5; the D gene is possibly TRBD1 (6 bases). Germline CDR1 and CDR2: LNHNV and YYDKDF (reference sequence). V was clipped by 0 bases and J by 4 bases, with 10 bases between them. The CDR3 is 15 residues long.